Following are 16 T cell receptor beta chains from one sample sequenced in a study of blood T cell repertoires in COVID-19. Only in-frame clones appear in the TCRdb table, and some are missing; sequencing was by immunoSEQ multiplex PCR. This table holds under 200,000 clones, 65% to 90% found once. The sequenced sample was peripheral blood. The receptors derive from a man between 60 and 70 years old with acute or convalescent COVID-19.

In its sample, this clone was seen many times. V usage is TRBV2 and J usage is TRBJ2-1; 9 bases are shared with TRBD2. Germline V gives CDR1 SNHLY, CDR2 FYNNEI. With 8 bases clipped from V and 5 bases from J, the junction kept 4 bases outside the gene matches. The CDR3 is 13 amino acids. The CDR3 nucleotides are TGTGCCAGCGCGGGGGGGCCGGACAATGAGCAGTTCTTC. Amino acids: CASAGGPDNEQFF.

The V and J genes are TRBV6-5 and TRBJ1-1; 10 bases line up with TRBD1. Trimming took 8 bases from V and 5 from J; bases not matched to a gene: 5. From germline, CDR1 is MNHEY and CDR2 SVGAGI. This CDR3 has 13 residues. This chain's CDR3 is CASGQGGWTEAFF. CDR3 in DNA: TGTGCCAGCGGACAGGGGGGATGGACTGAAGCTTTCTTT.

V gene TRBV15 combines with J gene TRBJ1-4, with 10 nucleotides matching TRBD1. Per germline, CDR1 LNHNV and CDR2 YYDKDF (reference sequence). The CDR3 is made up of 16 amino acids. Trimming cost V 0 bases and J 8 bases; bases outside gene matches: 6. For the CDR3, the DNA is TGTGCCACCAGCAGAGATAGGACAGGGGGAGGCGAAAAACTGTTTTTT. Amino acids: CATSRDRTGGGEKLFF.

The chain carries TRBV29-1 and TRBJ1-2, with 12 bases lining up with TRBD1. The CDR3 is made up of 14 amino acids. After removal of 3 bases from V and 8 bases from J, the junction contained 7 bases not matched to a gene. Germline values: CDR1 SQVTM, CDR2 ANQGSEA. The CDR3 loop is CSVDPGQGAKGYTF. The CDR3 nucleotides are TGCAGCGTTGACCCGGGACAGGGGGCAAAAGGCTACACCTTC.

For this clone: Other nucleotide sequences from this sample produce the same CDR3. This chain joins TRBV30 and TRBJ2-2; TRBD2 agrees at 8 bases. CDR3 length equals 15 residues. Germline V CDR1 and CDR2: GTSNPN, SVGIG (reference sequence). J was trimmed by 5 bases and V by 5 bases; bases with no gene match: 10. As DNA, the CDR3 is TGTGCCTGGCGTCGGGGGGGCGGAGAGACCGGGGAGCTGTTTTTT. This codes for CAWRRGGGETGELFF.

This chain joins TRBV20-1 and TRBJ2-1; a possible D gene is TRBD2 (6 bases). Germline V CDR1 and CDR2: DFQATT, SNEGSKA (reference sequence). CDR3 length: 11 amino acids. CDR3 sequence: CSVGEANEQFF. CDR3 in DNA: TGCAGCGTAGGGGAGGCCAATGAGCAGTTCTTC.

The chain joins TRBV27 to TRBJ2-1; perhaps TRBD2 as D (5 bases). V lost 4 bases, J lost 5 bases, and 15 bases lay in between. Germline CDR1 is MNHEY and CDR2 is SMNVEV (reference sequence). This CDR3 is built from 15 residues. DNA for the CDR3: TGTGCCAGCAGTTCCTGGACGGCCGGGGACAATGAGCAGTTCTTC. Its protein product is CASSSWTAGDNEQFF.

CDR3 residues: CASSILGRGGEKLFF. DNA of the CDR3: TGTGCCAGTAGTATACTCGGCAGGGGCGGCGAAAAACTGTTTTTT. The V and J genes are TRBV19 and TRBJ1-4; tentative D call: TRBD1 (6 bases). The CDR3 runs to 15 residues. Germline assignment: CDR1 LNHDA and CDR2 SQIVND (reference sequence). Trimming stripped 2 bases from V and 8 bases from J, with 15 bases between.

This sequence joins TRBV2 and TRBJ2-7, with TRBD1 matching 10 bases. Per the germline V gene, CDR1 is SNHLY and CDR2 is FYNNEI. V lost 10 bases, J lost 3 bases, and 6 bases stayed unmatched. The CDR3 extends over 13 amino acids. CDR3 loop: CATTGTGVYEQYF. CDR3 coding DNA: TGTGCCACCACCGGGACAGGGGTCTACGAGCAGTACTTC.

Only one count was recorded for this clone. The V gene is TRBV11-2, the J gene TRBJ2-7, with D maybe TRBD2 (5 bases). The V end was cut by 3 bases, the J end by 4 bases, with 19 bases between. CDR3 length: 16 residues. Germline V gene data show CDR1 as SGHAT and CDR2 as FQNNGV. DNA of the CDR3: TGTGCCAGCAGCTTTCTAGGAGGCCAAGCCCGGTACGAGCAGTACTTC. Protein sequence: CASSFLGGQARYEQYF. The full variable domain, rest sourced from reference TRBV11-2 and TRBJ2-7, is EAGVAQSPRYKIIEKRQSVAFWCNPISGHATLYWYQQILGQGPKLLIQFQNNGVVDDSQLPKDRFSAERLKGVDSTLKIQPAKLEDSAVYLCASSFLGGQARYEQYFGPGTRLTVT.

The V and J genes are TRBV5-5 and TRBJ1-5; D is possibly TRBD1 (5 bases). V was clipped by 3 bases and J by 6 bases, with 13 bases between them. The CDR3 extends over 14 amino acids. Germline V gene sequence: CDR1 SGHKS, CDR2 YYEKEE (reference sequence). The CDR3 DNA sequence: TGTGCCAGCAGCTACGCGCAGGGTGTTCAGCCCCAGCATTTT. Amino acids: CASSYAQGVQPQHF.

The genes are TRBV9 and TRBJ2-1, with 10 bases matching TRBD2. Germline V gene data show CDR1 as SGDLS and CDR2 as YYNGEE. V shed 2 bases, J shed 0 bases, and the junction held 5 bases outside the gene matches. This CDR3 comprises 17 residues. CDR3 residues: CASSVLAGVSSYNEQFF. The CDR3 DNA reads as TGTGCCAGCAGCGTCCTAGCGGGGGTGAGCTCCTACAATGAGCAGTTCTTC.

The J gene is TRBJ1-2, the V gene TRBV6-5; the D is unclear. V lost 6 bases and J 6 bases, leaving 17 bases between the germline ends. Germline V gene data show CDR1 as MNHEY and CDR2 as SVGAGI. CDR3 length equals 14 residues. The CDR3 nucleotides read TGTGCCAGCAGAACTTTCGGGGTATGGCATGGCTACACCTTC. This encodes CASRTFGVWHGYTF.

V is TRBV18 and J is TRBJ1-1, with TRBD1 matching 7 bases. CDR3 length: 14 residues. J was trimmed by 0 bases and V by 6 bases; bases with no gene match: 4. The germline CDR1 and CDR2 sequences are KGHSH and LQKENI. The CDR3 is CASSPTGMNTEAFF. Written as DNA, the CDR3 is TGTGCCAGCTCCCCGACAGGGATGAACACTGAAGCTTTCTTT.

As concerns this clone: Other DNA variants within this sample encode the same CDR3. J is TRBJ1-2 and V is TRBV6-5, with D unclear. Germline lookup yields CDR1 MNHEY and CDR2 SVGAGI. Trimming took off 6 bases at V and 4 bases at J, with 12 bases between the two ends. The CDR3 runs 13 residues. The CDR3 sequence: CASRPPGTYGYTF. The CDR3 nucleotides read TGTGCCAGCAGACCCCCGGGAACCTATGGCTACACCTTC.

The gene calls are TRBV27 and TRBJ1-2; D is perhaps TRBD1 (6 bases). Germline CDR1 MNHEY, CDR2 SMNVEV (reference sequence). The CDR3 covers 16 residues. Trimming pared 3 bases from V and 7 bases from J, leaving 21 bases between. For the CDR3, the DNA is TGTGCCAGCAGTTTGCGGTGGGGGGGCAGGGGTCCTGGCTACACCTTC. Protein: CASSLRWGGRGPGYTF.